The sequence of this TCR beta chain was determined in a study of Graves' ophthalmopathy and Graves' hyperthyroidism. Study-level results: Ophthalmopathy progression prediction by the model yielded a sensitivity of about 69% and a specificity of roughly 72%. Classification of ophthalmopathy versus stable hyperthyroidism by a 13-signature model yielded around 90% sensitivity and approximately 79% specificity. Blood also contained most of the expanded thyroid clonotypes above 0.001 frequency.

Amplification targeted the TCR beta CDR3 regions, with RNA transcripts as the source material. The first round was an RT-PCR with HTBI primers, and the second round was a multiplex PCR. TCRdb called the multiplex PCR reads again in MiXCR, with one record for every CDR3 protein. The sample contains 200,000 to 250,000 distinct CDR3 sequences, under 25% of which appear only once. This clonotype was picked up a small number of times. Its target is unknown. J was trimmed by 8 bases and V by 5 bases; bases with no gene match: 9. The CDR3 loop spans 15 amino acids. Germline lookup yields CDR1 MNHNS and CDR2 SASEGT.

The sequence was collected from a woman in her fifties or sixties with Graves' ophthalmopathy. The sequenced material came from peripheral blood. This chain uses TRBV6-1 with TRBJ2-2; 9 bases match TRBD1. CDR3 bases: TGTGCCAGCAGTACCCGGGACAGGGACTTAGGGGAGCTGTTTTTT. Translating gives CASSTRDRDLGELFF.